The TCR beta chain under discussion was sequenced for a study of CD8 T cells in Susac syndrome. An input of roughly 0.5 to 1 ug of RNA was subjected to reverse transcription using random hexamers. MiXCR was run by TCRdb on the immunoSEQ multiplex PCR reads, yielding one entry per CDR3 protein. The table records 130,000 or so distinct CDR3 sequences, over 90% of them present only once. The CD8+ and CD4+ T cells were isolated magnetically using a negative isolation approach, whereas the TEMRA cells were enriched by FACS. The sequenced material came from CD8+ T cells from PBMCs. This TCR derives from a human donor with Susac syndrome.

The CDR3 nucleotides read TGCAGCACCGCCACAGGGGTGGGGTACGAGCAGTACTTC. Amino acid sequence: CSTATGVGYEQYF. V and J are TRBV29-1 and TRBJ2-7; 7 nucleotides match TRBD1. Trimming removed 8 bases from V and 4 bases from J; junction bases left unmatched: 11. This CDR3 region has 13 residues. From germline, CDR1 is SQVTM and CDR2 ANQGSEA.